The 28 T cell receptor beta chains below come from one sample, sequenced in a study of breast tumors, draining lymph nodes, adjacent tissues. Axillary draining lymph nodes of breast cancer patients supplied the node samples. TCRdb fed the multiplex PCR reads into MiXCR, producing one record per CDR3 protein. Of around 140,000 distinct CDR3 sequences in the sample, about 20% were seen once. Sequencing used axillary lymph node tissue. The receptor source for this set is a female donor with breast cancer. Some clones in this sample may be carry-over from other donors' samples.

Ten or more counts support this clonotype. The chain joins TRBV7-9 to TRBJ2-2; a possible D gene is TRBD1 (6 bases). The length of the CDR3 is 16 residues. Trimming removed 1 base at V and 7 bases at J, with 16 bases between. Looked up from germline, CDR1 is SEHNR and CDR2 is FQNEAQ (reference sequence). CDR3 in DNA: TGTGCCAGCAGCTTAGATTTGGGGGCTGAGGACGGGGAGCTGTTTTTT. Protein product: CASSLDLGAEDGELFF.

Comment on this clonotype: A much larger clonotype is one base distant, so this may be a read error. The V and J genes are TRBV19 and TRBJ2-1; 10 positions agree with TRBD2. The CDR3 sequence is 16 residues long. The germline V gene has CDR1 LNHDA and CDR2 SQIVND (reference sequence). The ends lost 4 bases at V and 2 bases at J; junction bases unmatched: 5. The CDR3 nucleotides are TGTGCCAGTAGTACTAGCGGGAGAAGGGCCTACAATGAGCAGTTCTTC. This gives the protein CASSTSGRRAYNEQFF. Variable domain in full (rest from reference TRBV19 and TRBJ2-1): DGGITQSPKYLFRKEGQNVTLSCEQNLNHDAMYWYRQDPGQGLRLIYYSQIVNDFQKGDIAEGYSVSREKKESFPLTVTSAQKNPTAFYLCASSTSGRRAYNEQFFGPGTRLTVL.

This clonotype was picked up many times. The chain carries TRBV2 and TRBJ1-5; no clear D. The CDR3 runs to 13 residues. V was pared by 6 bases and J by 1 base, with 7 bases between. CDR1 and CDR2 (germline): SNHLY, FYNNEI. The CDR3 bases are TGTGCCAGCAGGCCCCAGAGCAATCAGCCCCAGCATTTT. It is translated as CASRPQSNQPQHF.

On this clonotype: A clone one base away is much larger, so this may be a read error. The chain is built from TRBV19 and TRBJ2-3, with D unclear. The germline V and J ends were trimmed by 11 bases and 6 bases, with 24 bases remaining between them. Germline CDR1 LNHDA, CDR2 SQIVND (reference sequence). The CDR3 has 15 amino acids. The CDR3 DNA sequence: TGTGCCGGTACCTCTTCTCGGTGGGGTACCGATACGCAGTATTTT. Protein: CAGTSSRWGTDTQYF.

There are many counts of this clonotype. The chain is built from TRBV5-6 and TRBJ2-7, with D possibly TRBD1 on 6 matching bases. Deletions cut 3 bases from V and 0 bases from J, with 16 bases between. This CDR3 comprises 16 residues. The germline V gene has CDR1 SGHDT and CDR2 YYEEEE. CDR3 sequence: CASSSAGAPSSYEQYF. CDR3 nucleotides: TGTGCCAGCAGCTCGGCAGGGGCCCCGAGCTCCTACGAGCAGTACTTC. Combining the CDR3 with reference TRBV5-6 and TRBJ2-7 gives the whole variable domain DAGVTQSPTHLIKTRGQQVTLRCSPKSGHDTVSWYQQALGQGPQFIFQYYEEEERQRGNFPDRFSGHQFPNYSSELNVNALLLGDSALYLCASSSAGAPSSYEQYFGPGTRLTVT.

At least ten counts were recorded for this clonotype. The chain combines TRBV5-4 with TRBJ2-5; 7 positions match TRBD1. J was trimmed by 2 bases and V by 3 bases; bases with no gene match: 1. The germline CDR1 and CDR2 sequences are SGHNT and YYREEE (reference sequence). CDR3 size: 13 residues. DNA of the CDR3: TGTGCCAGCAGCTCACAGGGGCAAGAGACCCAGTACTTC. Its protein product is CASSSQGQETQYF.

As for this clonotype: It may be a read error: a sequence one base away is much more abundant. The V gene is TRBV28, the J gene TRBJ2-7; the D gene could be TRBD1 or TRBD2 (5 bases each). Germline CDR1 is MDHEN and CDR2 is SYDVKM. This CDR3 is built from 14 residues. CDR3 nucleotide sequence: TGTGCCGGCAGTTTAGTTGCCGGGACCCGCGAGCAGTACTTC. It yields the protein CAGSLVAGTREQYF.

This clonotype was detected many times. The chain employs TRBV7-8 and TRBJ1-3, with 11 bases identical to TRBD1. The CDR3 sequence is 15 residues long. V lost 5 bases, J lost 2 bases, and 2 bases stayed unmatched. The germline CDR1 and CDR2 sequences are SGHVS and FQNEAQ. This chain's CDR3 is CASSLGQGAGNTIYF. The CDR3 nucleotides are TGTGCCAGCAGCCTGGGACAGGGGGCTGGAAACACCATATATTTT.

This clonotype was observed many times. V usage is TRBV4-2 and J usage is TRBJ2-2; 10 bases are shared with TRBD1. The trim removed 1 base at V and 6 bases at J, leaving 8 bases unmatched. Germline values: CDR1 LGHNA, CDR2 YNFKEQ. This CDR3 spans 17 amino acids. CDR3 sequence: CASSQVTGGASSGELFF. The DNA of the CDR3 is TGTGCCAGCAGCCAAGTGACAGGGGGCGCGTCCTCCGGGGAGCTGTTTTTT.

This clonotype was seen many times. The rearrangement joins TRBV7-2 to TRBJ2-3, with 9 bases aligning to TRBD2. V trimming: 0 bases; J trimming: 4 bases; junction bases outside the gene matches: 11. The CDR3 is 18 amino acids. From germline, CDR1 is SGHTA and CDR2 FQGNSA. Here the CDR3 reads CASSLAPSRGRVADTQYF. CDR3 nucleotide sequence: TGTGCCAGCAGCTTAGCGCCATCGCGCGGGAGGGTGGCAGATACGCAGTATTTT.

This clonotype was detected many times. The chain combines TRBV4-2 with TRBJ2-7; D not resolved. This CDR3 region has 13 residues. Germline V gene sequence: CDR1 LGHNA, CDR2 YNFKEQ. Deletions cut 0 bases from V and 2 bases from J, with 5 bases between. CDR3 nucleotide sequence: TGTGCCAGCAGCCAAGAGGGTCCCTACGAGCAGTACTTC. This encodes CASSQEGPYEQYF.

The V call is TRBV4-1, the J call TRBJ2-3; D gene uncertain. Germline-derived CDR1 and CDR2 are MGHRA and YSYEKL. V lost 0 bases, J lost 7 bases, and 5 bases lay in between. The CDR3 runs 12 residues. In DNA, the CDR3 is TGCGCCAGCAGCCAAGATAGCCATACGCAGTATTTT. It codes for CASSQDSHTQYF.

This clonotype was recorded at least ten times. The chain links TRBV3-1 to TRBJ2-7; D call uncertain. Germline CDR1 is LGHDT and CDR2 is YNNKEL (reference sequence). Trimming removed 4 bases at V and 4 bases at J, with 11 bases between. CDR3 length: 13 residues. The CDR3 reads CASSREGLYEQYF. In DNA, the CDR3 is TGTGCCAGCAGCCGAGAAGGCTTGTACGAGCAGTACTTC.

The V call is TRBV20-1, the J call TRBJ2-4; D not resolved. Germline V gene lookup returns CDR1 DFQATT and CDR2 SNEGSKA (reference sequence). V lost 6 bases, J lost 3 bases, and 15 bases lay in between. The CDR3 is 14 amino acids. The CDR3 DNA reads TGCAGTGCAACGGTGGCACGGGTCAAAAACATTCAGTACTTC. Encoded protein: CSATVARVKNIQYF.

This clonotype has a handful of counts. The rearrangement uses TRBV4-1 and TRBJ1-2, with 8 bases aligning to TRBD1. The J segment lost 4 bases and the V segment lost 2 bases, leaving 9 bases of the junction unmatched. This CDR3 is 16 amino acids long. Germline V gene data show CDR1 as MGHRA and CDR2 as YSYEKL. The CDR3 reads CASSQSRGQGSYGYTF. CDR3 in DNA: TGCGCCAGCAGCCAAAGTAGAGGACAGGGAAGCTATGGCTACACCTTC.

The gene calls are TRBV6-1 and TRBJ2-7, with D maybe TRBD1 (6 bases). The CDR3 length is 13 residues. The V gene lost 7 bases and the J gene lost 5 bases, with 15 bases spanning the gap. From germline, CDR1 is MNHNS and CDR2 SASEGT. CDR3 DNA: TGTGCCAGCACTACAACAGGACAGCACGAGCAGTACTTC. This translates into CASTTTGQHEQYF.

The DNA of the CDR3 is TGTGCCAGCAGTTCCAGGACGGCGGGGTACACCGGGGAGCTGTTTTTT. It is translated as CASSSRTAGYTGELFF. The V gene is TRBV27, the J gene TRBJ2-2; possibly TRBD2 for D (6 bases). V lost 4 bases to trimming and J lost 3 bases, with 15 bases between them. Germline CDR1 reads MNHEY; CDR2 reads SMNVEV (reference sequence). There are 16 residues in the CDR3.

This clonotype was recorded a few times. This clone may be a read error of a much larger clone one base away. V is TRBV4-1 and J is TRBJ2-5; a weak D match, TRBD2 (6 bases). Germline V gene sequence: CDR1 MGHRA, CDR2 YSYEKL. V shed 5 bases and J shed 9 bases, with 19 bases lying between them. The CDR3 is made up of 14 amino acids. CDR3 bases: TGCGCCAGCAGCGCCCGGGGCAGGGAGGAGGCCCAGTACTTC. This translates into CASSARGREEAQYF.

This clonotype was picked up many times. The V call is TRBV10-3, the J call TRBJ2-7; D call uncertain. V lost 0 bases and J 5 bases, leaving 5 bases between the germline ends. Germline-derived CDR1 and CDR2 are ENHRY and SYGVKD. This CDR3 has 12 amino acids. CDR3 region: CAISESPDEQYF. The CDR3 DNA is TGTGCCATCAGTGAGTCCCCCGACGAGCAGTACTTC.

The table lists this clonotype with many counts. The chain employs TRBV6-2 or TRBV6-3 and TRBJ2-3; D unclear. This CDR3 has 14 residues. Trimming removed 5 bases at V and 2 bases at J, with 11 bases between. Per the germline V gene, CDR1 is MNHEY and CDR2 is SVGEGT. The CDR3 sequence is CASSLLSLTDTQYF. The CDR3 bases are TGTGCCAGCAGTCTCCTCAGCCTCACAGATACGCAGTATTTT.

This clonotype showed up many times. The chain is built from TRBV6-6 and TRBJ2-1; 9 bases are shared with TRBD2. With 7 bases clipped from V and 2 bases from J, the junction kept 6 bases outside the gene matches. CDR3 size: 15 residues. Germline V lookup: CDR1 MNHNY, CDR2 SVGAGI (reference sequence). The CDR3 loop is CASNKREVTYNEQFF. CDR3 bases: TGTGCCAGCAACAAGCGGGAGGTAACCTACAATGAGCAGTTCTTC.

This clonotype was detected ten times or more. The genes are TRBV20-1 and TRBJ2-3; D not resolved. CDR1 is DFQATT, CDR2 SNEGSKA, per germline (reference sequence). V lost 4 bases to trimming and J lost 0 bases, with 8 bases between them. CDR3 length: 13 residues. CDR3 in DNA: TGCAGTGCTAAAAAACCTAGCACAGATACGCAGTATTTT. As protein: CSAKKPSTDTQYF.

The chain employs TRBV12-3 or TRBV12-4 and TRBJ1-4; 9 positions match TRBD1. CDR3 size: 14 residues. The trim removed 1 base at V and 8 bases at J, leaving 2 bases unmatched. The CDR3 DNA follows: TGTGCCAGCAGTTTAGGACAGGGGGAAGAAAAACTGTTTTTT. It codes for CASSLGQGEEKLFF.

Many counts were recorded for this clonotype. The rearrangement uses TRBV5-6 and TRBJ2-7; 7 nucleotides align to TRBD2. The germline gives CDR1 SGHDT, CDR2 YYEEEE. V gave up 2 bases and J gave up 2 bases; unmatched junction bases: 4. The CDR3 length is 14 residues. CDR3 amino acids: CASSLYRGAYEQYF. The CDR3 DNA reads TGTGCCAGCAGCTTATATCGGGGGGCCTACGAGCAGTACTTC.

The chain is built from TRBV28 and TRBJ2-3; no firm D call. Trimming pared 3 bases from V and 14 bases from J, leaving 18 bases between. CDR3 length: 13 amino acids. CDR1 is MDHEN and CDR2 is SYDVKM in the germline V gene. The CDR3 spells CASSFSWLGSLYF. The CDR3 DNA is TGTGCCAGCAGTTTTTCATGGTTAGGCAGTTTGTATTTT. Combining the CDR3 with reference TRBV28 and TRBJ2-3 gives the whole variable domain DVKVTQSSRYLVKRTGEKVFLECVQDMDHENMFWYRQDPGLGLRLIYFSYDVKMKEKGDIPEGYSVSREKKERFSLILESASTNQTSMYLCASSFSWLGSLYFGPGTRLTVL.

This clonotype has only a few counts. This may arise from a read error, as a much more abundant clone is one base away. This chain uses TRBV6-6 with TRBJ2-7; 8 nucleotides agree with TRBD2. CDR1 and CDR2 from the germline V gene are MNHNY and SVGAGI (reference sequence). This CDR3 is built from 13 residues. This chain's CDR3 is CASRVAGSYEQHF. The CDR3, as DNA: TGTGCCAGCAGGGTAGCGGGATCCTACGAGCAGCACTTC.

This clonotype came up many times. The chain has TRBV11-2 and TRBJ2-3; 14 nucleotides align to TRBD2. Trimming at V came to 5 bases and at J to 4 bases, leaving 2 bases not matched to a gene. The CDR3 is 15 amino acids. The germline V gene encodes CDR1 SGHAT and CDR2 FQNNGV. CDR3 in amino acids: CASSKTSGRADTQYF. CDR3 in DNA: TGTGCCAGCAGCAAGACTAGCGGGAGGGCAGATACGCAGTATTTT.

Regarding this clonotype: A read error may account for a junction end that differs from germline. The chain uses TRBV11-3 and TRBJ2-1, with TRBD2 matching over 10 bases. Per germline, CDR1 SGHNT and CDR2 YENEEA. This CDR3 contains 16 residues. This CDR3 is CASSLEAGGPHNGQFF. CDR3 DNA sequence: TGTGCCAGCAGCTTGGAAGCGGGAGGGCCCCACAATGGGCAGTTCTTC. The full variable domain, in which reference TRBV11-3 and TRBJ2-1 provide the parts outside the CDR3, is EAGVVQSPRYKIIEKKQPVAFWCNPISGHNTLYWYLQNLGQGPELLIRYENEEAVDDSQLPKDRFSAERLKGVDSTLKIQPAELGDSAVYLCASSLEAGGPHNGQFFGPGTRLTVL.